This T cell receptor (beta chain) emerged from a study of human T cells and chemical hapten exposure. From the RACE reads, TCRdb called clonotypes with MiXCR, one entry per CDR3 protein. There are roughly 69,000 distinct CDR3 sequences in the sample; roughly 9.6% occur only once, and approximately 2.4% lies in the top ten. This clonotype was counted at least ten times. Germline CDR1 reads ENHRY; CDR2 reads SYGVKD. The germline V and J ends were trimmed by 3 bases and 5 bases, with 13 bases remaining between them. The CDR3 covers 14 residues. Indicated time point: patch test 3, about 24 weeks after DPC sensitization. Treatment denoted: therapeutic diphenylcyclopropenone sensitization with weekly scalp DPC.

V and J are TRBV10-3 and TRBJ2-5, with no clear D. The source was whole blood, collected in connection with sensitization to the hapten diphenylcyclopropenone (DPC). The source of this sequence is a woman in her 30s with alopecia areata. Some clones in this sample may be carry-over from other donors' samples. The CDR3, as DNA: TGTGCCATCAGTGACACAGAAGGTGACGAGACCCAGTACTTC. It codes for CAISDTEGDETQYF.